The TCR beta chain described here comes from a study of T cell changes during pregnancy in multiple sclerosis. This CDR3 is built from 18 residues. Trimming removed 6 bases at V and 0 bases at J, with 20 bases between. CDR1 SNHLY and CDR2 FYNNEI come from the germline V gene. This table comes from immunoSEQ multiplex PCR, and its TCRdb copy is limited to in-frame clones, with some not included. The data contain 45,000 to 60,000 clones, 80% to 90% of them singletons. The source of this sequence is a female donor with multiple sclerosis, enrolled in a pregnancy study. V gene TRBV2 combines with J gene TRBJ1-4; unclear D gene. The source material was CD8+ T cells from peripheral blood mononuclear cells, sampled in the second trimester of pregnancy. CDR3 bases: TGTGCCAGCAGCGGGAACCCGAGAGCCGAAGCAACTAATGAAAAACTGTTTTTT. Translating it yields CASSGNPRAEATNEKLFF.